The rows below give T cell receptor beta chains drawn from one sample of a study of cytomegalovirus exposure and HLA in healthy donors. TCRdb keeps only in-frame clones here, not all; method: immunoSEQ multiplex PCR. The data contain about 120,000 clones, approximately 90% of them singletons. Sequenced input: PBMCs. Source of these receptors: a woman aged 18-35 years in good health and CMV-seronegative. CDR3s include the opening cysteine and the closing phenylalanine or tryptophan. The order of the fields is J gene, V gene, D gene, clone size, CDR3 protein, CDR3 DNA. The D gene is left open where the match is weak. Clone size is shown for a subset of rows, as once, few, many or a class of expanded clone.

J: TRBJ2-3
V: TRBV9
D: TRBD2
size: once
CDR3: CASSEGGGRTDTQYF
DNA: TGTGCCAGCAGCGAGGGCGGGGGTCGCACAGATACGCAGTATTTT

J: TRBJ1-2
V: TRBV28
D: -
size: few
CDR3: CASSLLHNGYTF
DNA: TGTGCCAGCAGTTTACTCCACAATGGCTACACCTTC

J: TRBJ2-3
V: TRBV9
D: TRBD2
size: -
CDR3: CASSVPRGGLAATDTQYF
DNA: TGTGCCAGCAGCGTCCCACGGGGGGGACTAGCGGCCACAGATACGCAGTATTTT

J: TRBJ2-7
V: TRBV10-1
D: TRBD1
size: -
CDR3: CASSEDRDYEQYF
DNA: TGCGCCAGCAGTGAGGACAGGGACTACGAGCAGTACTTC

J: TRBJ2-7
V: TRBV11-3
D: TRBD1
size: few
CDR3: CASSKRDSSYEQYF
DNA: TGTGCCAGCAGCAAACGGGACAGTAGCTACGAGCAGTACTTC

J: TRBJ2-5
V: TRBV5-4
D: TRBD2
size: -
CDR3: CASSAGGQETQYF
DNA: TGTGCCAGCAGCGCGGGAGGCCAAGAGACCCAGTACTTC

J: TRBJ2-1
V: TRBV19
D: TRBD1
size: -
CDR3: CATSGTVNNEQFF
DNA: TGTGCCACCTCCGGGACAGTGAACAATGAGCAGTTCTTC

J: TRBJ2-1
V: TRBV5-6
D: -
size: -
CDR3: CASSPQVNEQFF
DNA: TGTGCCAGCAGCCCACAGGTAAATGAGCAGTTCTTC

J: TRBJ2-1
V: TRBV6-6
D: -
size: -
CDR3: CASTWGENEQFF
DNA: TGTGCCAGCACCTGGGGAGAAAATGAGCAGTTCTTC

J: TRBJ2-7
V: TRBV28
D: -
size: -
CDR3: CASRRGRGDSYEQYF
DNA: TGTGCCAGCAGAAGGGGGCGGGGGGATTCCTACGAGCAGTACTTC

J: TRBJ1-1
V: TRBV7-9
D: -
size: once
CDR3: CASSLPTALEAEAFF
DNA: TGTGCCAGCAGCTTACCCACAGCCTTGGAGGCTGAAGCTTTCTTT

J: TRBJ1-6
V: TRBV4-2
D: TRBD1
size: -
CDR3: CASSQSGDRQNSPLHF
DNA: TGTGCCAGCAGCCAATCCGGGGACAGACAAAATTCACCCCTCCACTTT

J: TRBJ2-1
V: TRBV9
D: -
size: -
CDR3: CASSLSLTGTKYNEQFF
DNA: TGTGCCAGCAGCCTAAGCTTAACCGGGACAAAGTACAATGAGCAGTTCTTC

J: TRBJ2-5
V: TRBV5-4
D: -
size: few
CDR3: CASSLGGAETQYF
DNA: TGTGCCAGCAGCCTAGGGGGGGCAGAGACCCAGTACTTC